This T cell receptor beta chain emerged from a study of read filtering for tumor transcriptome and immune sequencing (dated by TCRdb to the early 2020s). Regarding the complete study: The cohort consisted of around 18 male and some 15 female patients, with a mean age of roughly 67 years and an age range of about 45 to 90. After DNase treatment, whole-transcriptome libraries were prepared using the TruSeq RNA Access Library Prep Kit. Per sample, about 4.05 to 11 million TCR-region mapped reads were obtained with IR-seq, compared with only about 80 to 1,400 with RNA-seq. By revised international staging, 8 patients were R-ISS I, around 15 were R-ISS II and 6 or 7 were R-ISS III. One main goal was a read-filtering strategy for immune repertoire data, in particular deciding whether clonotypes backed by only one read should be removed. Using the same bone marrow samples, the study compared TCR repertoires obtained by targeted immune repertoire sequencing with those obtained by bulk whole-transcriptome sequencing.

V is cut by 0 bases and J by 4 bases, and the space between the germline ends is 10 bases. The CDR3 contains 15 residues when both ends are counted. Only the CDR3 region is kept as DNA, spanning 45 bases read in frame from base 1. Reading the germline V gene gives CDR1 MGHRA and CDR2 YSYEKL. Every patient had bone marrow sampled at the time of active disease. Bone marrow mononuclear cells were isolated by Ficoll-Hypaque density gradient centrifugation. CD138-negative cells were obtained by negative selection after labeling with CD138 magnetic microbeads on a MACS separator, removing myeloma plasma cells. The purity of the isolated cells was checked by flow cytometry with CD138 antibodies on an Attune NxT. TRIzol reagent was used to extract total RNA, which was then quantified with a NanoDrop spectrophotometer. Paired RNA-seq and IR-seq were performed on the CD138-negative bone marrow sample of each patient.

TCR libraries were constructed from approximately 0.4 ug RNA using the Immunoverse kit, and molecular barcoded adaptors covering alpha/delta and beta/gamma chains were employed. The same RNA used for transcriptome sequencing was used for TCR library preparation. An Illumina HiSeq 4000 with 2 x 150 cycles was used to sequence the TCR libraries. On the study's bioinformatics: With MiXCR, TCR reads were aligned to human V, D, J and C references and assembled into CDR3 clonotypes, with quality filtering and error correction included. The tcR package in R was used to analyze clonotype counts and gene usage diversity. For inspection of raw mapping reads, RNA-seq reads were mapped by STAR aligner version 2.5.3a onto GRCh37 of the human genome. To test how sequencing depth affected the clonotypes detected, IR-seq fastq files were randomly downsampled with Seqtk 1.3. Clones were called with MiXCR by TCRdb after fastp trimmed the public reads at Q25, and only in-frame beta chains were retained. Each entry merges the rows of one CDR3 protein and shows their most common DNA and genes. These V and J calls derive from TCRdb rather than the authors' analysis. The sample yields about 130,000 distinct CDR3 sequences; over 10% were counted once. The ten largest make up roughly 11% of the sample.

Regarding this clonotype: Its antigen is currently not known. This may be a read error: a much more frequent sequence differs by one nucleotide. Given the absence of the conserved phenylalanine or tryptophan at the CDR3 end, a read error is likely.

The investigation overall reported the following: When single-read clonotypes were removed, the proportions of shared clonotypes in IR-seq and RNA-seq correlated more strongly. Single-read clonotypes made up about four fifths of clonotypes but roughly 3.2% of total reads in IR-seq, and 74.6% of clonotypes and approximately 48% of reads in RNA-seq. Clonotypes were captured by IR-seq at much higher depth and more reliably than by RNA-seq, and smaller IR-seq throughput was sufficient for identification of most shared clonotypes. The sorted CD138-negative fraction was not purified T cells but a mixed bone marrow immune population.

Rearrangement joined TRBV4-1 to TRBJ1-5; no D gene call is confident. This receptor was taken from a donor at least 40 years old with multiple myeloma. Sequenced input: a population of CD138-negative cells sorted from bone marrow. The sample's cell subset or site label, in plain terms: bone marrow mononuclear cells depleted of CD138+ plasma/myeloma cells by negative magnetic selection. CDR3 loop: CASSQEHTVNQPQHL. In nucleotides, the sequence is TGCGCCAGCAGCCAAGAACACACGGTGAATCAGCCCCAGCATCTT.